The rows below give T cell receptor beta chains drawn from one sample of a study of human T cells and chemical hapten exposure. TCRdb fed the RACE reads into MiXCR, producing one record per CDR3 protein. Of about 130,000 distinct CDR3 sequences in the sample, roughly 9% were seen once. The sequenced material came from whole blood. These receptors were taken from a male donor in good health. Some clones in this sample may be carry-over from other donors' samples. The CDR3 runs from the conserved cysteine through the conserved F or W. A D gene is named only where the DNA matches it firmly. Expanded clones are given a class, and other clones once, few, many or no size at all.

clone size,J gene,D gene,V gene,CDR3 DNA,CDR3 protein
many,TRBJ1-5,TRBD1,TRBV2,TGTGCCAGCAGGGACAGGGGGTTTCAGCCCCAGCATTTT,CASRDRGFQPQHF
many,TRBJ2-1,NA,TRBV5-6,TGTGCCAGCAGCTTTACCACAAGGGACTATGAGCAGTTCTTC,CASSFTTRDYEQFF
few,TRBJ2-2,NA,TRBV7-3,TGTGCCAGCAGCTTGGCTTTTTCGAGTCGGAACACCGGGGAGCTGTTTTTT,CASSLAFSSRNTGELFF
many,TRBJ2-7,NA,TRBV9,TGTGCCAGCAGCGAGGGGGTGGAGGCCGAGGCGCAATACTTC,CASSEGVEAEAQYF
NA,TRBJ2-1,NA,TRBV29-1,TGCAGCGTTTTCCACGGAAACAAGGGGCAGTTCTTC,CSVFHGNKGQFF
many,TRBJ2-3,TRBD2,TRBV6-5,TGTGCCAGCAGGGAGTGGACTAGCGGGAGGGCCAGCACAGATACGCAGTATTTT,CASREWTSGRASTDTQYF
NA,TRBJ1-5,TRBD1,TRBV6-2/TRBV6-3,TGTGCCAGCAGGCGAGGACAGGGATCGCAGCCCCAGCATTTT,CASRRGQGSQPQHF
few,TRBJ1-5,TRBD1,TRBV20-1,TGCAGTGCACCCGGACAGGGAAGTCAAAGAAATCAGCCCCAGCATTTT,CSAPGQGSQRNQPQHF
NA,TRBJ2-5,NA,TRBV11-2,TGTGCCAGCAGCCCGAAGAGTGGCGCCGAAGAGACCCAGTACTTC,CASSPKSGAEETQYF
many,TRBJ2-2,TRBD1,TRBV20-1,TGCAGTGCTAGAGATCGCTGGGGTAGGACAGGGGGCATCGGGGAGCTGTTTTTT,CSARDRWGRTGGIGELFF
NA,TRBJ2-1,NA,TRBV29-1,TGCAGCGTTGAGCATGAGCAGTTCTTC,CSVEHEQFF
few,TRBJ1-1,TRBD1,TRBV5-1,TGCGCCAGCAGCTTCTCAGGACAGGGTGAAGAGGCTTTCTTT,CASSFSGQGEEAFF
few,TRBJ2-1,TRBD1,TRBV12-3/TRBV12-4,TGTGCCAGCAGTTCTAGGGACAGGGGGCACAATGAGCAGTTCTTC,CASSSRDRGHNEQFF
many,TRBJ2-7,NA,TRBV15,TGTGCCACCAGCAGAGAGGCCGCACCCTCTTACGAGCAGTACTTC,CATSREAAPSYEQYF
NA,TRBJ2-2,NA,TRBV7-2,TGTGCCAGCAGCGTCAGTTGGGTCGGGGAGCTGTTTTTT,CASSVSWVGELFF
NA,TRBJ1-1,NA,TRBV12-3/TRBV12-4,TGTGCCAGCAGTTTACGGGGAATCACTGAAGCTTTCTTT,CASSLRGITEAFF
many,TRBJ2-3,TRBD2,TRBV6-6,TGTGCCAGCAGTTATAGCGGGAGCAACACAGATACGCAGTATTTT,CASSYSGSNTDTQYF
NA,TRBJ2-5,NA,TRBV12-3/TRBV12-4,TGTGCCAGCATGATAAGGGGACGAGAGACCCAGTACTTC,CASMIRGRETQYF
NA,TRBJ2-1,TRBD1,TRBV9,TGTGCCAGCAGCGTTGGGGGACAGAGGAGATACAATGAGCAGTTCTTC,CASSVGGQRRYNEQFF
few,TRBJ2-1,NA,TRBV11-2,TGTGCCAGCAGCTTCGGGGATATCGTTGACAATGAGCAGTTCTTC,CASSFGDIVDNEQFF
many,TRBJ2-5,NA,TRBV7-2,TGTGCCAGCAGCTTAGGGCCAGGAGACAATATAGAGACCCAGTACTTC,CASSLGPGDNIETQYF
NA,TRBJ1-6,TRBD1,TRBV7-2,TGTGCCAGCAGAGGGGGCTCGCTGGATTCACCCCTCCACTTT,CASRGGSLDSPLHF
few,TRBJ2-3,NA,TRBV20-1,TGCAGTGCAGTGGGGGGACGGACAGATACGCAGTATTTT,CSAVGGRTDTQYF
NA,TRBJ2-7,TRBD1,TRBV28,TGTGCCAGCAGCCCGGGACAGGGCAAGCAGTACTTC,CASSPGQGKQYF
many,TRBJ2-7,TRBD1,TRBV11-2,TGTGCCAGCAGCGGACAGGGTAGCTACGAGCAGTACTTC,CASSGQGSYEQYF
NA,TRBJ2-3,TRBD2,TRBV20-1,TGCAGTGCTAGCGGGACTAGCTTCCCTTTCACAGATACGCAGTATTTT,CSASGTSFPFTDTQYF
NA,TRBJ2-6,NA,TRBV5-5,TGTGCCAGCAGCTTGTCTCTCTCGGTCGGCTTGGGCTCTGGGGCCAACGTCCTGACTTTC,CASSLSLSVGLGSGANVLTF
few,TRBJ2-1,TRBD2,TRBV6-4,TGTGCCAGCAGTGACTCGACTAGCGGGGCCAATGAGCAGTTCTTC,CASSDSTSGANEQFF
few,TRBJ1-5,NA,TRBV6-1,TGTGCCAGCAGTGAAGCGCAGGGTAACTATCAGCCCCAGCATTTT,CASSEAQGNYQPQHF
NA,TRBJ1-2,NA,TRBV9,TGTGCCAGCAGCGTAGAAGGGCGGCCCTATGGCTACACCTTC,CASSVEGRPYGYTF
NA,TRBJ1-2,NA,TRBV13,TGTGCCAGCAGCCAAGGGGGGTACTATGGCTACACCTTC,CASSQGGYYGYTF
NA,TRBJ2-4,NA,TRBV19,TGTGCCAGTAGCCAAGTAAGGCTAGGGGCCGGAACCAAAAACATTCAGTACTTC,CASSQVRLGAGTKNIQYF
once,TRBJ1-6,NA,TRBV6-5,TGTGCCAGCAGTACCCGAGGGAATTCACCCCTCCACTTT,CASSTRGNSPLHF
many,TRBJ1-5,TRBD1,TRBV6-2/TRBV6-3,TGTGCCAGCAGTGACGACAGGGGGCATTCTGGCAATCAGCCCCAGCATTTT,CASSDDRGHSGNQPQHF
NA,TRBJ1-6,NA,TRBV6-2/TRBV6-3,TGTGCCAGCAGTACCCTAATGAGGTCTACAAATTCGGCCCTCCACTTT,CASSTLMRSTNSALHF
NA,TRBJ2-1,TRBD2,TRBV10-1,TGCGCCAGCAGTGACGCGCTAGCGGGAGTCAATGAGCAGTTCTTC,CASSDALAGVNEQFF
few,TRBJ1-4,NA,TRBV6-1,TGTGCCAGCAGTGAAGTGACCCGGAAGGAAAAACTGTTTTTT,CASSEVTRKEKLFF
NA,TRBJ2-1,NA,TRBV15,TGTGCCACCAGGGAATCACGGGGGCTCGATGAGCAGTTCTTC,CATRESRGLDEQFF
NA,TRBJ2-1,TRBD2,TRBV10-3,TGTGCCATCAGCCCTGGGGGTAGCGGGGACAATGAGCAGTTCTTC,CAISPGGSGDNEQFF
NA,TRBJ2-1,TRBD2,TRBV20-1,TGCAGTGCAGGGCAAGCGGGGGGGCCAAATGAGCAGTTCTTC,CSAGQAGGPNEQFF
few,TRBJ2-3,TRBD2,TRBV9,TGTGCCAGCAGCGCGACCTGGACTAGCGGGGCAGATACGCAGTATTTT,CASSATWTSGADTQYF
many,TRBJ2-2,TRBD2,TRBV29-1,TGCAGCGTTGCCGGGACTAGCACTACCACGGCCGGGGAGCTGTTTTTT,CSVAGTSTTTAGELFF
few,TRBJ2-3,NA,TRBV10-3,TGTGCCATCAGCGACTCCAGGGGAGCGGACACAGATACGCAGTATTTT,CAISDSRGADTDTQYF
few,TRBJ2-1,TRBD2,TRBV14,TGTGCCAGCAGCCACTTAGCGGGAGGGGTCCACAATGAGCAGTTCTTC,CASSHLAGGVHNEQFF
NA,TRBJ2-5,NA,TRBV12-3/TRBV12-4,TGTGCCAGCAGGCATCCTCTGGGGGAGACCCAGTACTTC,CASRHPLGETQYF
many,TRBJ2-1,NA,TRBV29-1,TGCAGCGCCGGGAACATTAGGAATGAGCAGTTCTTC,CSAGNIRNEQFF
NA,TRBJ1-1,TRBD1,TRBV29-1,TGCAGCTACCGGGACAGGGAGAGTCTAACTGAAGCTTTCTTT,CSYRDRESLTEAFF
NA,TRBJ2-3,NA,TRBV5-1,TGCGCCAGCACCCAGACTACAGGCACAGATACGCAGTATTTT,CASTQTTGTDTQYF
NA,TRBJ2-2,NA,TRBV29-1,TGCAGCGTTCCCAGGGACACCGGGGAGCTGTTTTTT,CSVPRDTGELFF
NA,TRBJ2-3,TRBD2,TRBV6-2/TRBV6-3,TGTGCCAGCAGTCCGATACCACATAGCGGGGGGAGCACAGATACGCAGTATTTT,CASSPIPHSGGSTDTQYF